This is a list of T cell receptor beta chains from one sample in a study of PD-1 blockade in classical Hodgkin lymphoma. The protocol was immunoSEQ multiplex PCR, while the TCRdb copy is restricted to in-frame clones and leaves out a portion. Altogether 50,000 to 75,000 clones are present, more than 70% being singletons, with the ten largest covering around 5%. The sequences come from peripheral blood mononuclear cells (PBMCs), collected before the second cycle of nivolumab. The receptors stem from a human donor with classical Hodgkin lymphoma. The CDR3 runs from the conserved cysteine through the conserved F or W. Fields, in order: V gene, J gene, D gene, clone size, CDR3 DNA, CDR3 protein. The D gene is left open where the match is weak. Size is stated for part of the rows, as once, few or many counts, or as a class when the clone is expanded.

V: TRBV7-2; J: TRBJ1-5; D: .; size: .; DNA: TGTGCCAGCAGCTTAAGGTCCAATCAGCCCCAGCATTTT; CDR3: CASSLRSNQPQHF
V: TRBV6-5; J: TRBJ2-1; D: TRBD1; size: .; DNA: TGTGCCAGCAGTTACCCAGGGGGCAGTGAGCAGTTCTTC; CDR3: CASSYPGGSEQFF
V: TRBV5-1; J: TRBJ2-1; D: TRBD1; size: .; DNA: TGCGCCAGCAGCTTCGGGACAGGGCCGAACAATGAGCAGTTCTTC; CDR3: CASSFGTGPNNEQFF
V: TRBV6-1; J: TRBJ2-5; D: .; size: .; DNA: TGTGCCAGCAGTGGCCATCAGGGGAGAGAGACCCAGTACTTC; CDR3: CASSGHQGRETQYF
V: TRBV5-1; J: TRBJ2-3; D: .; size: .; DNA: TGCGCCAGCAGCTTGATGCCGGGACCAAGCACAGATACGCAGTATTTT; CDR3: CASSLMPGPSTDTQYF
V: TRBV6-5; J: TRBJ2-7; D: .; size: once; DNA: TGTGCCAGCAGTTACTCCCAGGAGAGTCTTGCCGAGCAGTACTTC; CDR3: CASSYSQESLAEQYF
V: TRBV30; J: TRBJ2-7; D: TRBD1; size: .; DNA: TGTGCCTGGAGTGCAAAACCCCCGACAGGGGCCCACTACGAGCAGTACTTC; CDR3: CAWSAKPPTGAHYEQYF
V: TRBV9; J: TRBJ2-1; D: .; size: once; DNA: TGTGCCAGCAGCGTAGTGGTAGGGGGTGAGCAGTTCTTC; CDR3: CASSVVVGGEQFF
V: TRBV18; J: TRBJ2-2; D: .; size: .; DNA: TGTGCCAGCTCACCTAAAGGACTTTTTAACACCGGGGAGCTGTTTTTT; CDR3: CASSPKGLFNTGELFF
V: TRBV28; J: TRBJ2-2; D: .; size: .; DNA: TGTGCCAGCAGTTCCCCAGGGTCGGCGAACACCGGGGAGCTGTTTTTT; CDR3: CASSSPGSANTGELFF
V: TRBV9; J: TRBJ2-2; D: TRBD2; size: .; DNA: TGTGCCAGCAGCCCCCTAGGGTGGGGGGGGGTGTTGTTTTTT; CDR3: CASSPLGWGGVLFF
V: TRBV6-6; J: TRBJ2-6; D: .; size: .; DNA: TGTGCCACCCGGGGCTCTGGGGCCAACGTCCTGACTTTC; CDR3: CATRGSGANVLTF
V: TRBV7-9; J: TRBJ2-5; D: .; size: .; DNA: TGTGCCAGCAGCTTACAGGGGTACCAAGAGACCCAGTACTTC; CDR3: CASSLQGYQETQYF
V: TRBV29-1; J: TRBJ2-1; D: TRBD1; size: .; DNA: TGCAGCGTTGGACAGGGGGACAATGAGCAGTTCTTC; CDR3: CSVGQGDNEQFF
V: TRBV7-8; J: TRBJ1-1; D: .; size: once; DNA: TGTGCCAGCAGCTTTCAGGGGAACACTGAAGCTTTCTTT; CDR3: CASSFQGNTEAFF
V: TRBV6-6; J: TRBJ1-1; D: .; size: .; DNA: TGTGCCAGCAGTTACGACCCCGGACGGAGGAACACTGAAGCTTTCTTT; CDR3: CASSYDPGRRNTEAFF
V: TRBV5-1; J: TRBJ1-1; D: .; size: .; DNA: TGCGCCAGCAGTGGGTCCCTTCAAGCCTCCCTCGGGGGCGGCACTGAAGCTTTCTTT; CDR3: CASSGSLQASLGGGTEAFF
V: TRBV5-1; J: TRBJ2-7; D: TRBD2; size: .; DNA: TGCGCCAGCAGCCCCGTCCGGGACTACGTCTACGAGCAGTACTTC; CDR3: CASSPVRDYVYEQYF
V: TRBV5-1; J: TRBJ1-6; D: .; size: few; DNA: TGCGCCAGCAGCCCTGAGGCCCGGGGTAATTCACCCCTCCACTTT; CDR3: CASSPEARGNSPLHF
V: TRBV6-5; J: TRBJ1-5; D: .; size: .; DNA: TGTGCCAGCAGTCTACAGGTCGGGTTCAATCAGCCCCAGCATTTT; CDR3: CASSLQVGFNQPQHF
V: TRBV29-1; J: TRBJ1-1; D: .; size: .; DNA: TGCAGCGTTGATGGGGGGGTGGCTGAAGCTTTCTTT; CDR3: CSVDGGVAEAFF
V: TRBV6-5; J: TRBJ2-2; D: .; size: .; DNA: TGTGCCAGCAGTAAAGGGAAAGGGGCAACCGGGGAGCTGTTTTTT; CDR3: CASSKGKGATGELFF
V: TRBV6-6; J: TRBJ2-2; D: .; size: once; DNA: TGTGCCAGCACGGATCCGGGGGACCCCGGGGAGCTGTTTTTT; CDR3: CASTDPGDPGELFF
V: TRBV7-2; J: TRBJ2-1; D: .; size: few; DNA: TGTGCCAGCAGCTTGGCACGGGGGCTATACAATGAGCAGTTCTTC; CDR3: CASSLARGLYNEQFF
V: TRBV10-2; J: TRBJ1-5; D: TRBD1; size: .; DNA: TGCGCCAGCAGTGATCCGGGACAGGGGATTCAGCCCCAGCATTTT; CDR3: CASSDPGQGIQPQHF
V: TRBV5-1; J: TRBJ2-3; D: TRBD2; size: .; DNA: TGCGCCAGCAGCTTGGCGGGGGGGCCGGGAACAGATACGCAGTATTTT; CDR3: CASSLAGGPGTDTQYF
V: TRBV28; J: TRBJ1-4; D: TRBD1; size: .; DNA: TGTGCCAGCAGACTTCCCGGGACAGGAAATGAAAAACTGTTTTTT; CDR3: CASRLPGTGNEKLFF
V: TRBV5-5; J: TRBJ2-4; D: TRBD1; size: once; DNA: TGTGCCAGCAGCATCGGACAGGCCCCCAACATTCAGTACTTC; CDR3: CASSIGQAPNIQYF
V: TRBV7-9; J: TRBJ1-2; D: TRBD1; size: once; DNA: TGTGCCAGCAGCTACCAGGGGGCGCTCAACTATGGCTACACCTTC; CDR3: CASSYQGALNYGYTF
V: TRBV27; J: TRBJ2-5; D: TRBD1; size: .; DNA: TGTGCCAGCAGCGCCCCCGGACAGGGATCGGAGACCCAGTACTTC; CDR3: CASSAPGQGSETQYF
V: TRBV9; J: TRBJ1-1; D: .; size: .; DNA: TGTGCCAGCAGCCCCCGGACAGTGATGAACACTGAAGCTTTCTTT; CDR3: CASSPRTVMNTEAFF
V: TRBV2; J: TRBJ2-7; D: TRBD1; size: once; DNA: TGTGCCATCCTCGACAGGGGTGGCTCCTACGAGCAGTACTTC; CDR3: CAILDRGGSYEQYF
V: TRBV11-2; J: TRBJ2-1; D: TRBD2; size: .; DNA: TGTGCCAGCCTAGAGCGGGGGAACTACAATGAGCAGTTCTTC; CDR3: CASLERGNYNEQFF
V: TRBV6-5; J: TRBJ1-1; D: .; size: .; DNA: TGTGCCACCAGCCGGGACACTGAAGCTTTCTTT; CDR3: CATSRDTEAFF
V: TRBV14; J: TRBJ2-7; D: .; size: .; DNA: TGTGCCAGCAGCTTATTGGGGCCCTACGAGCAGTACTTC; CDR3: CASSLLGPYEQYF
V: TRBV5-1; J: TRBJ1-1; D: TRBD1; size: .; DNA: TGCGCCAGCAGCTCGACAGGGGCGGAAAGTGAAGCTTTCTTT; CDR3: CASSSTGAESEAFF
V: TRBV6-1; J: TRBJ2-7; D: TRBD1; size: .; DNA: TGTGCCAGCAGTGAGGGTTCCCGGGGGACAGGGGGTAGCGAGCAGTACTTC; CDR3: CASSEGSRGTGGSEQYF
V: TRBV7-2; J: TRBJ2-5; D: TRBD1; size: .; DNA: TGTGCCAGCAGCCCTGGGACAGGGGTTTTAAAGACCCAGTACTTC; CDR3: CASSPGTGVLKTQYF
V: TRBV6-5; J: TRBJ1-1; D: TRBD1; size: .; DNA: TGTGCCAGCAGTTACTCAGGGGGCGACGGCACTGAAGCTTTCTTT; CDR3: CASSYSGGDGTEAFF
V: TRBV7-3; J: TRBJ1-5; D: .; size: .; DNA: TGTGCCAGCAGCTTAAAGGCAGGGAGGGCCAATCAGCCCCAGCATTTT; CDR3: CASSLKAGRANQPQHF
V: TRBV19; J: TRBJ1-4; D: TRBD1; size: few; DNA: TGTGCCACTACCAGGGGGTGGAATGAAAAACTGTTTTTT; CDR3: CATTRGWNEKLFF
V: TRBV5-1; J: TRBJ2-5; D: .; size: .; DNA: TGCGCCAGCAGCCCGGGACCTGGACGGGTCCAAGAGACCCAGTACTTC; CDR3: CASSPGPGRVQETQYF
V: TRBV7-9; J: TRBJ2-7; D: TRBD1; size: .; DNA: TGTGCCAGCAGCTTCGAGGGGGCGGAGGAGCAGTACTTC; CDR3: CASSFEGAEEQYF
V: TRBV5-1; J: TRBJ1-5; D: TRBD1; size: .; DNA: TGCGCCAGCAGCTTACAGACAGGGGATCAGCCCCAGCATTTT; CDR3: CASSLQTGDQPQHF
V: TRBV5-1; J: TRBJ2-1; D: .; size: .; DNA: TGCGCCAGCAGCTTGGGACTAGTCAATGAGCAGTTCTTC; CDR3: CASSLGLVNEQFF
V: TRBV7-9; J: TRBJ2-5; D: TRBD2; size: .; DNA: TGTGCCAGCAGCTCGCCACTAGCGGGGCACCAAGAGACCCAGTACTTC; CDR3: CASSSPLAGHQETQYF
V: TRBV5-1; J: TRBJ2-3; D: TRBD2; size: .; DNA: TGCGCCAGCAGCTTGGCCGGGGGGGAAAAGTATTTT; CDR3: CASSLAGGEKYF
V: TRBV5-1; J: TRBJ2-7; D: .; size: .; DNA: TGCGCCAGCAGTACATGGGCCAGATCCTACGAGCAGTACTTC; CDR3: CASSTWARSYEQYF
V: TRBV5-4; J: TRBJ2-5; D: .; size: .; DNA: TGTGCCAGCAGTTCCAGACCCGCTCAAGAGACCCAGTACTTC; CDR3: CASSSRPAQETQYF